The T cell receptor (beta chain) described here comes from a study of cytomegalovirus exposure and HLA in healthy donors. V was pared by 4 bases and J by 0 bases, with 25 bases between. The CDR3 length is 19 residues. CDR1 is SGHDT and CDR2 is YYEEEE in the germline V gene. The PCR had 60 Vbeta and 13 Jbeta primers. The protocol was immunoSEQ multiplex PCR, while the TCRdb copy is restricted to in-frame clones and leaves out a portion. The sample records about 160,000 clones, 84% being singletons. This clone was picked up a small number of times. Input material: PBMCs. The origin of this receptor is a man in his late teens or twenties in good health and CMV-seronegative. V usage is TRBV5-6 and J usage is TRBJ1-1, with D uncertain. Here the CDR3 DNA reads TGTGCCAGCAGCGCTTGGTGGTTTGTCCCCTCCGGGGTGAACACTGAAGCTTTCTTT. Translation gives CASSAWWFVPSGVNTEAFF.